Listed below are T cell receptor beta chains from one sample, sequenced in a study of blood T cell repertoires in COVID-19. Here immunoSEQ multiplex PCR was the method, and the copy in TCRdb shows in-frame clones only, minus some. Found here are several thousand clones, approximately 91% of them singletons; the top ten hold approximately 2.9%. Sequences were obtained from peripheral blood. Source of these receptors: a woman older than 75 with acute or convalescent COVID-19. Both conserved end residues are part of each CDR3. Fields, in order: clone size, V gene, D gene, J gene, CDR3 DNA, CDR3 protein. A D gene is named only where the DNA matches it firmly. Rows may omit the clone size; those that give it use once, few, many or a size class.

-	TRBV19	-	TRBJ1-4	TGTGCCAGTAGTAGAGGGAGCGCTGCAACTAATGAAAAACTGTTTTTT	CASSRGSAATNEKLFF
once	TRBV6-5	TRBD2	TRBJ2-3	TGTGCCAGCAGTCCTTCAGCGGGAAGCACAGATACGCAGTATTTT	CASSPSAGSTDTQYF
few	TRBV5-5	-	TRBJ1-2	TGTGCCAGCAGCTTGACTGTGCAGGCAGACGGCTACACCTTC	CASSLTVQADGYTF
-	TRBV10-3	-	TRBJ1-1	TGTGCCATCAGGGATGGAGGGCACGAGAACACTGAAGCTTTCTTT	CAIRDGGHENTEAFF
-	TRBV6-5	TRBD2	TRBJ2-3	TGTGCCAGCAGCCGAGCGGGGGGGATCACAGATACGCAGTATTTT	CASSRAGGITDTQYF
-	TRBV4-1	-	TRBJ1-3	TGCGCCAGCAGCCAAGAGCAGGACAGCCAGTCTGGAAACACCATATATTTT	CASSQEQDSQSGNTIYF
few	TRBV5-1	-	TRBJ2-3	TGCGCCAGCAGCCGGGGAGCGGATCGGACCACAGATACGCAGTATTTT	CASSRGADRTTDTQYF
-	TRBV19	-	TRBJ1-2	TGTGCCAGTGCCCCTTACAGAGACTATGGCTACACCTTC	CASAPYRDYGYTF
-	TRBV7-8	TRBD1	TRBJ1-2	TGTGCCAGCAGCTCCCAATCCGGGACAGGGTATGGCTACACCTTC	CASSSQSGTGYGYTF
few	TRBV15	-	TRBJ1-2	TGTGCCACCAGCAGAGGCGGCTATGGCTACACCTTC	CATSRGGYGYTF
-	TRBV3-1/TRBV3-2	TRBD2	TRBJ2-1	TGTGCCAGCAGTCCCGGGACTAGCTCAAGGGATGAGCAGTTCTTC	CASSPGTSSRDEQFF
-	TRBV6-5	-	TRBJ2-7	TGTGCCAGTCAAACGCGACTGCGAGCTGTCTACGAGCAGTACTTC	CASQTRLRAVYEQYF
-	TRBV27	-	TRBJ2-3	TGTGCCAGCAGTTTTAGGGGCAGGGGCCACCTCACAGATACGCAGTATTTT	CASSFRGRGHLTDTQYF
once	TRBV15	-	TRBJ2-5	TGTGCCACCAGCAGAGCACTCCGGACTTCGCTGGGGGAGACCCAGTACTTC	CATSRALRTSLGETQYF
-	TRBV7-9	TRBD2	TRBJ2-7	TGTGCCAGCAGCACTCGGACTAGCGGGGGTCGCGAGCAGTACTTC	CASSTRTSGGREQYF
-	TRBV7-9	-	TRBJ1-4	TGTGCCAGCAGCGTCCAGGGAGGAGAAAAACTGTTTTTT	CASSVQGGEKLFF
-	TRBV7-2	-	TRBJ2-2	TGTGCCAGCAGCCCCACACCCACCGGGGAGCTGTTTTTT	CASSPTPTGELFF